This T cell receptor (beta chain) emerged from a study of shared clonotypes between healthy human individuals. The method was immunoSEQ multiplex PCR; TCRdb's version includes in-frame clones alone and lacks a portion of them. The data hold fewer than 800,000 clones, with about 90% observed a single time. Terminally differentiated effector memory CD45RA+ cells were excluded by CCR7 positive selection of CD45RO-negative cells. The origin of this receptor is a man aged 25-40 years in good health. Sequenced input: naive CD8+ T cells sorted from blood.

CDR3: CASSQVVRTGGNEQFF. The CDR3 DNA follows: TGCGCCAGCAGCCAAGTTGTTAGGACAGGGGGCAATGAGCAGTTCTTC. This chain links TRBV4-3 with TRBJ2-1; 10 nucleotides line up with TRBD1. Germline V gives CDR1 LGHNA, CDR2 YSLEER. This CDR3 has 16 residues. The ends lost 1 base at V and 6 bases at J; junction bases unmatched: 6.